The clone carrying this T cell receptor (beta chain) was picked up a small number of times. The antigen is not known. TCRdb reprocessed the 5' RACE reads via MiXCR and lists one record per CDR3 protein. In the table there are around 340,000 distinct CDR3 sequences, 10% to 15% of which are singletons. These data originate in a study of T-cell memory formation after mild COVID-19. Study results and caveats: Pre-infection memory already had some responding clones, implying cross-reactive memory joined. Nothing confirmed that second-wave clones peaking on day 37 were specific for SARS-CoV-2.

CDR3 length: 13 residues. Germline CDR1 and CDR2: MNHEY and SVGAGI. Losses at the gene ends were 2 bases for V and 13 bases for J; bases not matched to a gene: 8. The specimen was PBMCs or a T cell subset sorted from them (not recorded which). The V gene is TRBV6-5, the J gene TRBJ1-1; 9 bases are a match to TRBD1. The receptor's source is a man aged 18 to 30 who had mild COVID-19 (a few samples of this study predate the infection). Cell type and time point are not known. The CDR3 nucleotides read TGTGCCAGCAGTTACGGAGGACAGGGGAAATTTTTCTTT. It specifies CASSYGGQGKFFF.